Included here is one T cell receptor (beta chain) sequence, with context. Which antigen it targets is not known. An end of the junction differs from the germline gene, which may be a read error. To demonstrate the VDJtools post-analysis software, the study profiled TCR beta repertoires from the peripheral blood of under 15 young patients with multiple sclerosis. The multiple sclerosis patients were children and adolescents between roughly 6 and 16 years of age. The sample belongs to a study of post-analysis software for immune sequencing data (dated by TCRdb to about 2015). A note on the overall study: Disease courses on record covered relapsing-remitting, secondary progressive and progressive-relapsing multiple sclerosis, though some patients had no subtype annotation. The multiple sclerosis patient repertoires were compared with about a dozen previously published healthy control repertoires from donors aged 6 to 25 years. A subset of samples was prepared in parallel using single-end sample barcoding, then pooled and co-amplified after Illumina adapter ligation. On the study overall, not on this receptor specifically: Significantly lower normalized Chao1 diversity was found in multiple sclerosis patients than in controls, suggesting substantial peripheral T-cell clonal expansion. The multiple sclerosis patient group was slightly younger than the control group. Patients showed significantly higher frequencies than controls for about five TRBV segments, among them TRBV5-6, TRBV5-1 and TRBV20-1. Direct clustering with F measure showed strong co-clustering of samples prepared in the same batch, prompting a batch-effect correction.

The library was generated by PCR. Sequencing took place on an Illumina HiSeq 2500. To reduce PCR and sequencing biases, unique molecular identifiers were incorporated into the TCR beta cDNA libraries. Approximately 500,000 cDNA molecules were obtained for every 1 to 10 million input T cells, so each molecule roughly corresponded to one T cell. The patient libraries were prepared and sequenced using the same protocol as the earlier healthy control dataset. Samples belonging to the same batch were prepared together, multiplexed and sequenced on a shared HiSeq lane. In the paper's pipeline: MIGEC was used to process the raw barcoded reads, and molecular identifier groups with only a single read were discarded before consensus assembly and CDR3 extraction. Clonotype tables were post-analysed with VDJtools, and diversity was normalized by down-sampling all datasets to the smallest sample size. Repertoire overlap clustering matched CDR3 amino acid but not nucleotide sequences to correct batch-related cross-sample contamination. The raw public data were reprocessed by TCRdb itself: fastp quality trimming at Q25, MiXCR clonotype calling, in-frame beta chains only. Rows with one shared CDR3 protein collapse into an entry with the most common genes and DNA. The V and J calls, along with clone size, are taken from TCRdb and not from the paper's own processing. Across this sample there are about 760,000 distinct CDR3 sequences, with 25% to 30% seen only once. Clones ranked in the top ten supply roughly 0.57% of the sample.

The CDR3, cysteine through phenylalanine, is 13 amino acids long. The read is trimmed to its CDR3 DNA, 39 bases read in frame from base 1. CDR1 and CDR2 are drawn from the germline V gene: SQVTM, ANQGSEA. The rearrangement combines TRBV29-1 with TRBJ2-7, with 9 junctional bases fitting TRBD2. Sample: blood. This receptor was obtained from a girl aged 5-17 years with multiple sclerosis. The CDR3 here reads CSVRLSGRGEQHF. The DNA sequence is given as TGCAGCGTCCGCCTTAGCGGGAGAGGCGAGCAGCACTTC.